Listed below are T cell receptor beta chains from one sample, sequenced in a study of Ad26.COV2.S vaccination and SARS-CoV-2 variants. Produced via immunoSEQ multiplex PCR; TCRdb's table is partial and in-frame only. The sample records some 250,000 clones, approximately 88% being singletons. The sample in question was peripheral blood, obtained in a trial of Ad26.COV2.S vaccine versus placebo. The source of these receptors is a person between 18 and 65 years old who received the Ad26.COV2.S COVID-19 vaccine or a placebo. Both conserved end residues are trimmed from each CDR3. D genes are given only for firm matches.

CDR3aa: ASSQDGVEGRGQGSINEQF
v_gene: TRBV3-1/TRBV3-2
j_gene: TRBJ2-1
d_gene: TRBD1

CDR3aa: ASSFPGGRAQY
v_gene: TRBV28
j_gene: TRBJ2-5
d_gene: NA

CDR3aa: ASRPGQGAMEGYT
v_gene: TRBV7-2
j_gene: TRBJ1-2
d_gene: TRBD1

CDR3aa: ASSLSANWGQETQY
v_gene: TRBV11-2
j_gene: TRBJ2-5
d_gene: NA

CDR3aa: ASSQRGSDGRF
v_gene: TRBV3-1/TRBV3-2
j_gene: TRBJ2-1
d_gene: NA

CDR3aa: ASSEVTSTEAF
v_gene: TRBV13
j_gene: TRBJ1-1
d_gene: NA

CDR3aa: ASSFDREIDSVYNSPLH
v_gene: TRBV28
j_gene: TRBJ1-6
d_gene: TRBD1

CDR3aa: ASRRPGLADTQY
v_gene: TRBV6-5
j_gene: TRBJ2-3
d_gene: NA

CDR3aa: ATSQIAGPYEQY
v_gene: TRBV27
j_gene: TRBJ2-7
d_gene: TRBD2

CDR3aa: ASSPGLAGRATDTQY
v_gene: TRBV5-1
j_gene: TRBJ2-3
d_gene: TRBD2

CDR3aa: ASSIDLGLAGEGEQY
v_gene: TRBV19
j_gene: TRBJ2-7
d_gene: TRBD2

CDR3aa: ASSLVGVGYGYT
v_gene: TRBV5-6
j_gene: TRBJ1-2
d_gene: NA

CDR3aa: ASSLVGADTGELF
v_gene: TRBV7-2
j_gene: TRBJ2-2
d_gene: NA

CDR3aa: ASSVSQRSPNEQF
v_gene: TRBV9
j_gene: TRBJ2-1
d_gene: NA

CDR3aa: ASSQIDRGRPGELF
v_gene: TRBV5-6
j_gene: TRBJ2-2
d_gene: TRBD1

CDR3aa: ASRGTPFRAF
v_gene: TRBV19
j_gene: TRBJ1-1
d_gene: NA

CDR3aa: ASSLFRRRPTCGYT
v_gene: TRBV5-1
j_gene: TRBJ1-2
d_gene: NA

CDR3aa: ASSYGAKPQH
v_gene: TRBV12-3/TRBV12-4
j_gene: TRBJ1-5
d_gene: NA

CDR3aa: ASRRQVQGTQY
v_gene: TRBV7-8
j_gene: TRBJ2-5
d_gene: NA

CDR3aa: AWRYRVGGYT
v_gene: TRBV30
j_gene: TRBJ1-2
d_gene: NA

CDR3aa: ASSGQDNSPLH
v_gene: TRBV5-6
j_gene: TRBJ1-6
d_gene: TRBD1

CDR3aa: ATSDSSRGWSYEQY
v_gene: TRBV24-1
j_gene: TRBJ2-7
d_gene: TRBD1

CDR3aa: SVLRTSGGFYNEQF
v_gene: TRBV29-1
j_gene: TRBJ2-1
d_gene: TRBD2

CDR3aa: ASSKGQGDEKLF
v_gene: TRBV19
j_gene: TRBJ1-4
d_gene: NA

CDR3aa: ASSEAGQGPYEQY
v_gene: TRBV6-1
j_gene: TRBJ2-7
d_gene: NA

CDR3aa: ASIVQGANVLT
v_gene: TRBV6-6
j_gene: TRBJ2-6
d_gene: NA